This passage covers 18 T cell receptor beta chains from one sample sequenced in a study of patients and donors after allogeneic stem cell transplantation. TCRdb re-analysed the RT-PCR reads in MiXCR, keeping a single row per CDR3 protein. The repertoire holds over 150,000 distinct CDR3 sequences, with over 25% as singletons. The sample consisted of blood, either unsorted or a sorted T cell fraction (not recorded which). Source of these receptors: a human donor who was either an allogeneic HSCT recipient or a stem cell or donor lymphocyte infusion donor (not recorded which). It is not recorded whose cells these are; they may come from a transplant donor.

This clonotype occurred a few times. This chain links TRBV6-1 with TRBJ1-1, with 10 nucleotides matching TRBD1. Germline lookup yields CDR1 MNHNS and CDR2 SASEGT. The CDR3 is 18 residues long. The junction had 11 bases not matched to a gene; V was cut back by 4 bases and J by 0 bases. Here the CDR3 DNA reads TGTGCCAGCAGTGTACCTTTTGACAGGGGGCTCCTGAACACTGAAGCTTTCTTT. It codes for CASSVPFDRGLLNTEAFF.

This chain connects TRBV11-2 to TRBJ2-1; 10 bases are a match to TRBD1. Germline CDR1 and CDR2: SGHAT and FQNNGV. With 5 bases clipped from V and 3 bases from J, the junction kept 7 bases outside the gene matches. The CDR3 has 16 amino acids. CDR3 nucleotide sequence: TGTGCCAGCAGCCCTTGGGGGGACAGGGGCTACAATGAGCAGTTCTTC. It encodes CASSPWGDRGYNEQFF.

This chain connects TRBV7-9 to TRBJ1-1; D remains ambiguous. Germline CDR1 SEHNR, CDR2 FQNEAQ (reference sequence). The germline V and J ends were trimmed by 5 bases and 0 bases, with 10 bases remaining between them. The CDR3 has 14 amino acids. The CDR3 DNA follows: TGTGCCAGCAGCCCCGGACGGTTGAACACTGAAGCTTTCTTT. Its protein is CASSPGRLNTEAFF. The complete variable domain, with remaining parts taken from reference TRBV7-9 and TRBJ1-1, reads DTGVSQNPRHKITKRGQNVTFRCDPISEHNRLYWYRQTLGQGPEFLTYFQNEAQLEKSRLLSDRFSAERPKGSFSTLEIQRTEQGDSAMYLCASSPGRLNTEAFFGQGTRLTVV.

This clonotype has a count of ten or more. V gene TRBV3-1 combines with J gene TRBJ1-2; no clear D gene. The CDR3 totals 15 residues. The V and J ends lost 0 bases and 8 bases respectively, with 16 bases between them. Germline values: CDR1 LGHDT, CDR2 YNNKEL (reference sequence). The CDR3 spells CASSQEAGSPGGYTF. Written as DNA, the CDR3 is TGTGCCAGCAGCCAAGAGGCAGGCTCCCCTGGGGGCTACACCTTC.

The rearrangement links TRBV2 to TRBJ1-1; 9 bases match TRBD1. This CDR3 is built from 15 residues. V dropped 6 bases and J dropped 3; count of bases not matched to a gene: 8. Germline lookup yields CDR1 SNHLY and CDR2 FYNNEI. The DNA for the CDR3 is TGTGCCAGCAGAGCCCCCGGGACAGGGTACACTGAAGCTTTCTTT. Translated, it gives CASRAPGTGYTEAFF.

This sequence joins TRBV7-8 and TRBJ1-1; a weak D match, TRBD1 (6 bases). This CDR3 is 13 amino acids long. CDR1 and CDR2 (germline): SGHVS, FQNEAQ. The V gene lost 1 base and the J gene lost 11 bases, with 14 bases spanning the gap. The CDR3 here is CASSLETGLRAFF. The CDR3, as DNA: TGTGCCAGCAGCTTAGAAACAGGGTTAAGGGCTTTCTTT.

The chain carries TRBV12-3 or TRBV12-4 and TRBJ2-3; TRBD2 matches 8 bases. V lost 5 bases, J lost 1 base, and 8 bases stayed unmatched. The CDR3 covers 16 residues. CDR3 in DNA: TGTGCCAGCAGTGGAATGGGACTAGGAGGCACAGATACGCAGTATTTT. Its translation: CASSGMGLGGTDTQYF.

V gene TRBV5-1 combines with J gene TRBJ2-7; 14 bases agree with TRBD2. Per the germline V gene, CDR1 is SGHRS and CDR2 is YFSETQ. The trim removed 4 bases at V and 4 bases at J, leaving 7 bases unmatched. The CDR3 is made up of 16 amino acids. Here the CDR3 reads CASSLQGTSGRYEQYF. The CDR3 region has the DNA TGCGCCAGCAGCCTGCAAGGGACTAGCGGGAGATACGAGCAGTACTTC.

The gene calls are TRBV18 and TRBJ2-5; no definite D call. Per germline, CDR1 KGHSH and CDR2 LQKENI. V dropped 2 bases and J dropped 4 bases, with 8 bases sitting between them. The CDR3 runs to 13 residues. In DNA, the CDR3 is TGTGCCAGCTCACCAGGGGTCGGAGAGACCCAGTACTTC. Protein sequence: CASSPGVGETQYF.

The CDR3 protein is CSVLGAGGSYEQYF. CDR3 nucleotides: TGCAGCGTTCTTGGGGCAGGGGGCAGTTACGAGCAGTACTTC. The V and J genes are TRBV29-1 and TRBJ2-7, with 8 positions matching TRBD1. Germline-derived CDR1 and CDR2 are SQVTM and ANQGSEA. This CDR3 is 14 amino acids long. The V segment lost 5 bases and the J segment 4 bases; nucleotides outside the gene matches: 10.

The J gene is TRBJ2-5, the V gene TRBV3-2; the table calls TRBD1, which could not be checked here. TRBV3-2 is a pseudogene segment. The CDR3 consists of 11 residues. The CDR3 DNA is TGTGCCAGGCTGGGGGGAGAGACCCAGTACTTC. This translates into CARLGGETQYF.

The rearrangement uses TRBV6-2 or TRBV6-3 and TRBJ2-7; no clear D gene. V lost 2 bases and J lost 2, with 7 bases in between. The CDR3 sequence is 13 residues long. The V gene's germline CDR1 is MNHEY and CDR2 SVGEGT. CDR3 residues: CASSYLGAYEQYF. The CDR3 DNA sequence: TGTGCCAGCAGTTACCTTGGGGCCTACGAGCAGTACTTC.

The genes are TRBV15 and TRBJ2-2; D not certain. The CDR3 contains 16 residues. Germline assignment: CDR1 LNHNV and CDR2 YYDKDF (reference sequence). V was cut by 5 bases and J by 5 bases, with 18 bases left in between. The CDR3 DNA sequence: TGTGCCACCAGCGGCCCGACGGTTTCCAGGACCGGGGAGCTGTTTTTT. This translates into CATSGPTVSRTGELFF.

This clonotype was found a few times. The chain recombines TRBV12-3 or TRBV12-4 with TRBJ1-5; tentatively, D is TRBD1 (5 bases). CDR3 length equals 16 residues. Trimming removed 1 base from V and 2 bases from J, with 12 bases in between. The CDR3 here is CASSLGGFSGNQPQHF. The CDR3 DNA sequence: TGTGCCAGCAGTTTAGGGGGGTTCAGCGGCAATCAGCCCCAGCATTTT.

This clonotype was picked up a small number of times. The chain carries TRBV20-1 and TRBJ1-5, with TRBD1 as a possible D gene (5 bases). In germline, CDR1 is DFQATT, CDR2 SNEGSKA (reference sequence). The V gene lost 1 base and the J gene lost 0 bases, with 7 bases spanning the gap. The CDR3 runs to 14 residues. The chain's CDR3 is CSARAGYSNQPQHF. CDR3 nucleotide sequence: TGCAGTGCTAGAGCAGGGTATAGCAATCAGCCCCAGCATTTT.

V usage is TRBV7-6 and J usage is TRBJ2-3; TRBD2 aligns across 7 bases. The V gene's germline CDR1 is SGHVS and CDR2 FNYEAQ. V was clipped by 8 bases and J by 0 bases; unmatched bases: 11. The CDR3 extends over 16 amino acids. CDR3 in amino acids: CASSPGGNPSTDTQYF. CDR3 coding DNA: TGTGCCAGCTCCCCCGGGGGGAACCCTAGCACAGATACGCAGTATTTT.

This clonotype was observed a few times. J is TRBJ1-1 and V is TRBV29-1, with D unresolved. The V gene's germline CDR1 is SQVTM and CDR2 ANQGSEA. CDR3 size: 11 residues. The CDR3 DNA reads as TGCACGTCGGACTGGAACACTGAAGCTTTCTTT. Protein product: CTSDWNTEAFF.

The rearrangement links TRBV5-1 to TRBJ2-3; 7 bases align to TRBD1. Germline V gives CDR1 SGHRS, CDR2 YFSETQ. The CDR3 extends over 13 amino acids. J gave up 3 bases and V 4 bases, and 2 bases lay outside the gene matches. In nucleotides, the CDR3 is TGCGCCAGCAGCCCGACAGGGACAGATACGCAGTATTTT. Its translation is CASSPTGTDTQYF.